The 7 T cell receptor beta chains below were found in one sample sequenced in a study of T-cell memory formation after mild COVID-19. One entry per CDR3 protein results from TCRdb running MiXCR on the 5' RACE reads. The sample lists roughly 120,000 distinct CDR3 sequences, about a fifth seen once, with approximately 40% in the top ten. Sequenced sample: PBMCs or a T cell subset sorted from them (not recorded which). The receptor set was obtained from a man aged 18 to 29 who had mild COVID-19 (a few samples of this study predate the infection). Cell type and time point are not known.

V gene TRBV6-5 combines with J gene TRBJ2-5; D perhaps matches TRBD2 (6 bases). V dropped 0 bases and J dropped 4 bases, with 12 bases sitting between them. The germline V gene encodes CDR1 MNHEY and CDR2 SVGAGI. This CDR3 spans 15 amino acids. The CDR3 loop is CASSYSAGLGETQYF. DNA for the CDR3: TGTGCCAGCAGTTACTCGGCGGGGCTAGGAGAGACCCAGTACTTC.

This clonotype was found a few times. The J gene is TRBJ1-4, the V gene TRBV4-3, with 9 nucleotides matching TRBD1. The CDR3 covers 16 residues. Germline V gene sequence: CDR1 LGHNA, CDR2 YSLEER. Germline trimming cut 4 bases from V and 6 bases from J; bases unmatched to any gene: 9. The DNA for the CDR3 is TGCGCCAGCAGCCGCCTCACAGGGGGCATGGATGAAAAACTGTTTTTT. Translating it yields CASSRLTGGMDEKLFF.

Only a few counts were recorded for this clonotype. This rearrangement joins TRBV30 to TRBJ1-2; D might be TRBD1 (5 bases). Germline assignment: CDR1 GTSNPN and CDR2 SVGIG (reference sequence). V lost 6 bases and J lost 2, with 19 bases in between. The CDR3 totals 15 residues. The CDR3 spells CACQGLTMVNYGYTF. CDR3 coding DNA: TGTGCCTGCCAGGGACTGACGATGGTAAACTATGGCTACACCTTC.

In this sample, this clonotype turned up a few times. The chain recombines TRBV4-3 with TRBJ2-7; D is possibly TRBD1 (6 bases). V was trimmed by 5 bases and J by 1 base, leaving 12 bases between them. CDR1 and CDR2 from the germline V gene are LGHNA and YSLEER. The CDR3 loop spans 14 amino acids. CDR3 protein: CASSADRGSYEQYF. CDR3 in DNA: TGCGCCAGCAGCGCGGACAGAGGGTCCTACGAGCAGTACTTC.

As DNA, the CDR3 is TGCAGTGCTAGAGCTTCGGGACAATATGGCTACACCTTC. Its translation is CSARASGQYGYTF. The chain recombines TRBV20-1 with TRBJ1-2; weak D call: TRBD1 (6 bases). Trimming left V 1 base short and J 5 bases short, with 11 bases between. CDR1 and CDR2 from the germline V gene are DFQATT and SNEGSKA (reference sequence). There are 13 residues in the CDR3.

This clonotype was observed a handful of times. Here the CDR3 reads CASSPIIRDRVSEQFF. The CDR3 bases are TGCGCCAGCAGCCCAATTATCCGGGACAGGGTTTCTGAGCAGTTCTTC. The chain recombines TRBV4-1 with TRBJ2-1; the match to TRBD1 covers 9 bases. After removal of 4 bases from V and 9 bases from J, the junction contained 13 bases not matched to a gene. CDR3 length: 16 residues. Germline V lookup: CDR1 MGHRA, CDR2 YSYEKL.

This chain links TRBV5-6 with TRBJ2-2, with a weak D call TRBD1 (5 bases). The CDR3 loop spans 14 amino acids. The V gene lost 4 bases and the J gene lost 2 bases, with 9 bases spanning the gap. Per germline, CDR1 SGHDT and CDR2 YYEEEE. CDR3 nucleotide sequence: TGTGCCAGCAGCCCGGACACTAACACCGGGGAGCTGTTTTTT. Encoded protein: CASSPDTNTGELFF.